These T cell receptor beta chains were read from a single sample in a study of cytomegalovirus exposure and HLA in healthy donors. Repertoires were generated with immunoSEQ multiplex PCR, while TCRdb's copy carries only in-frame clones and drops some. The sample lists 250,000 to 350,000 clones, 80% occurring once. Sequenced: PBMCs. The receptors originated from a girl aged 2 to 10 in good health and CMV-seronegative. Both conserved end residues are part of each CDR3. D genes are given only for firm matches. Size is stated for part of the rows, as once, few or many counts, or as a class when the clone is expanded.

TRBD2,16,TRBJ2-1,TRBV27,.,CASSPTGTSGINEQFF,TGTGCCAGCAGTCCTACCGGGACTAGCGGAATCAATGAGCAGTTCTTC
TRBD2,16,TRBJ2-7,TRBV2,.,CASSEVLAGTHYEQYF,TGTGCCAGCAGTGAAGTGCTAGCGGGGACGCACTACGAGCAGTACTTC
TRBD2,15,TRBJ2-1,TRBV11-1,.,CASSYTGTRNNEQFF,TGTGCCAGCAGTTACACCGGGACTAGGAACAATGAGCAGTTCTTC
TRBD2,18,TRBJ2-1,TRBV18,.,CASSRTSLGPGGYNEQFF,TGTGCCAGCTCCCGTACGTCCTTGGGACCGGGAGGGTACAATGAGCAGTTCTTC
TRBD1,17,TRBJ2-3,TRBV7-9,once,CASSLAGQYVRTDTQYF,TGTGCCAGCAGCTTAGCGGGACAGTACGTCCGTACAGATACGCAGTATTTT
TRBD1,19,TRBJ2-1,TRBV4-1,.,CASSRPGQGAFIAYNEQFF,TGCGCCAGCAGCCGACCGGGACAGGGGGCCTTTATCGCCTACAATGAGCAGTTCTTC
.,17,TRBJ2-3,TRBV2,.,CASREYGWGGRTDTQYF,TGTGCCAGCAGAGAATATGGCTGGGGGGGGCGCACAGATACGCAGTATTTT
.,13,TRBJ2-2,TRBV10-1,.,CAMRNYGTGELFF,TGCGCCATGAGAAATTATGGCACCGGGGAGCTGTTTTTT
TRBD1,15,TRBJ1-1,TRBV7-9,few,CASSYNRGLNTEAFF,TGTGCCAGCAGCTATAACAGGGGATTGAACACTGAAGCTTTCTTT
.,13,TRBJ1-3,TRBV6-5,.,CASRKAGENTIYF,TGTGCCAGCAGGAAGGCAGGGGAGAACACCATATATTTT
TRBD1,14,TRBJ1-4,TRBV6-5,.,CASRDLGTVEKLFF,TGTGCCAGCAGAGACCTCGGGACAGTCGAAAAACTGTTTTTT
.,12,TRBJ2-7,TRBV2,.,CASRIAYYEQYF,TGTGCCAGCAGGATTGCCTACTACGAGCAGTACTTC
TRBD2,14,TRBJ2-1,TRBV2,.,CASSDGGVYNEQFF,TGTGCCAGCAGTGACGGGGGGGTGTACAATGAGCAGTTCTTC
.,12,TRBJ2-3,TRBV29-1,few,CSVGRGADTQYF,TGCAGCGTTGGGCGGGGAGCAGATACGCAGTATTTT
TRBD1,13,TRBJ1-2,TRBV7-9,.,CASSLGTGEGYTF,TGTGCCAGCAGCTTAGGGACAGGGGAAGGCTACACCTTC
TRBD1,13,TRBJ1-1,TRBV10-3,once,CAIRTGLNTEAFF,TGTGCCATCCGGACAGGGTTGAACACTGAAGCTTTCTTT
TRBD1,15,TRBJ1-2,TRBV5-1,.,CASSRTGGALYGYTF,TGCGCCAGCAGCAGGACAGGTGGGGCCCTCTATGGCTACACCTTC
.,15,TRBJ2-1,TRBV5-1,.,CASSGDRSIYNEQFF,TGCGCCAGCAGCGGTGACAGGAGCATCTACAATGAGCAGTTCTTC
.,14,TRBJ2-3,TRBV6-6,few,CASSAQLGMDTQYF,TGTGCCAGCAGTGCCCAACTAGGAATGGATACGCAGTATTTT
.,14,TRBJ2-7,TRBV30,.,CAWSFTPGRYEQYF,TGTGCCTGGAGTTTCACCCCGGGGAGGTACGAGCAGTACTTC
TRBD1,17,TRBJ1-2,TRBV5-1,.,CASSLPRDRGRGYGYTF,TGCGCCAGCAGCCTCCCCCGGGACAGGGGGAGAGGCTATGGCTACACCTTC
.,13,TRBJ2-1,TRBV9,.,CASNAGPYNEQFF,TGTGCCAGTAACGCGGGACCCTACAATGAGCAGTTCTTC
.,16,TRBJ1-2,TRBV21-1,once,CASRPARGQRWHGYTF,TGTGCCAGCAGACCGGCCAGAGGACAGCGCTGGCATGGCTACACCTTC
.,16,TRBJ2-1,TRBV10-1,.,CASSESGLNPYNEQFF,TGCGCCAGCAGTGAGTCGGGACTCAATCCCTACAATGAGCAGTTCTTC
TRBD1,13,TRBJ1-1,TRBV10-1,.,CASRNGQDTEAFF,TGCGCCAGCAGAAACGGACAGGACACTGAAGCTTTCTTT
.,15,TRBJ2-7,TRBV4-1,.,CASSQDTRGTYEQYF,TGCGCCAGCAGCCAAGATACTAGGGGGACCTACGAGCAGTACTTC
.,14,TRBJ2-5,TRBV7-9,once,CASSSPGQEETQYF,TGTGCCAGCAGCTCCCCAGGGCAGGAAGAGACCCAGTACTTC
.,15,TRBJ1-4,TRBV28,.,CASSSRIGGNEKLFF,TGTGCCAGCAGTTCCCGGATAGGGGGAAATGAAAAACTGTTTTTT
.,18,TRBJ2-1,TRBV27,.,CASSPISSGGISYNEQFF,TGTGCCAGCAGTCCGATAAGTTCCGGGGGAATAAGCTACAATGAGCAGTTCTTC
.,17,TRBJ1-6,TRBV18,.,CASSPDRSDQGHSPLHF,TGTGCCAGCTCACCCGACAGGTCCGACCAGGGCCATTCACCCCTCCACTTT
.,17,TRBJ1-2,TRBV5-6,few,CASSSTGGGRVDYGYTF,TGTGCCAGCAGCTCAACCGGGGGGGGGCGCGTCGACTATGGCTACACCTTC
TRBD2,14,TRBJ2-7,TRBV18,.,CASSPTSGSYEQYF,TGTGCCAGCTCACCGACTAGCGGATCCTACGAGCAGTACTTC
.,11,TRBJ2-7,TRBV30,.,CAWSARYEQYF,TGTGCCTGGAGTGCCAGGTACGAGCAGTACTTC
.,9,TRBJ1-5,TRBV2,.,CAPGEPQHF,TGTGCACCCGGTGAGCCCCAGCATTTT
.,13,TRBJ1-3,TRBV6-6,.,CASSYSGGNTIYF,TGTGCCAGCAGTTACTCGGGCGGAAACACCATATATTTT
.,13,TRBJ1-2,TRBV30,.,CAWSPRSADGYTF,TGTGCCTGGAGTCCCCGGTCAGCGGATGGCTACACCTTC
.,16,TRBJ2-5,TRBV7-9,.,CASSLRQRVSQETQYF,TGTGCCAGCAGCTTAAGGCAGCGGGTGAGCCAAGAGACCCAGTACTTC
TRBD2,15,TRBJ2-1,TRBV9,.,CASSGGTSGPNEQFF,TGTGCCAGCAGCGGCGGGACTAGCGGGCCGAATGAGCAGTTCTTC
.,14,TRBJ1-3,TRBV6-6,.,CASSLRQRGNTIYF,TGTGCCAGCAGTTTAAGACAGAGAGGAAACACCATATATTTT
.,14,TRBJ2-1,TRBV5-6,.,CASSSGLSRNEQFF,TGTGCCAGCAGCTCTGGACTAAGTCGAAATGAGCAGTTCTTC
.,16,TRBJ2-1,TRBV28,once,CASSPSGPPTYNEQFF,TGTGCCAGCAGTCCCAGCGGCCCCCCGACCTACAATGAGCAGTTCTTC
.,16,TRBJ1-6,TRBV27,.,CASSPGFLPYNSPLHF,TGTGCCAGCAGTCCCGGTTTTCTTCCCTATAATTCACCCCTCCACTTT
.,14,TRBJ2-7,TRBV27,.,CASSRQRIPHEQYF,TGTGCCAGCAGCCGCCAGCGGATCCCCCACGAGCAGTACTTC
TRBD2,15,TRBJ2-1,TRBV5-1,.,CASRDSGGAFNEQFF,TGCGCCAGCAGGGACAGCGGGGGGGCGTTCAATGAGCAGTTCTTC
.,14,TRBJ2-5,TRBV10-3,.,CAISELTGQETQYF,TGTGCCATCAGTGAGCTGACGGGACAAGAGACCCAGTACTTC
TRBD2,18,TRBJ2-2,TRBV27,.,CASSLKGDSGGVTGELFF,TGTGCCAGCAGTTTAAAAGGGGATAGCGGGGGGGTAACCGGGGAGCTGTTTTTT